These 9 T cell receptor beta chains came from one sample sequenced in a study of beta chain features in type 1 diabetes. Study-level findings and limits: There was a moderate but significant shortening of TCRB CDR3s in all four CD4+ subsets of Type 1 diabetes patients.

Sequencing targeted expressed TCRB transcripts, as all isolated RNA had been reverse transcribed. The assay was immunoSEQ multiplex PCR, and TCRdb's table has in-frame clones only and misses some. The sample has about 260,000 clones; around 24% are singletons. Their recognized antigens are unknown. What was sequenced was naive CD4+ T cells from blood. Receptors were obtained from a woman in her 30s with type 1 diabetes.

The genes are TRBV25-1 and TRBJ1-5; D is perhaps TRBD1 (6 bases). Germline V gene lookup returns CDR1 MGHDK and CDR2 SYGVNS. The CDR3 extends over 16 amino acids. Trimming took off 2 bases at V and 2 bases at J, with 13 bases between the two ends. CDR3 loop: CASSEGGGRGNQPQHF. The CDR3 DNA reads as TGTGCCAGCAGTGAAGGGGGGGGCAGGGGCAATCAGCCCCAGCATTTT.

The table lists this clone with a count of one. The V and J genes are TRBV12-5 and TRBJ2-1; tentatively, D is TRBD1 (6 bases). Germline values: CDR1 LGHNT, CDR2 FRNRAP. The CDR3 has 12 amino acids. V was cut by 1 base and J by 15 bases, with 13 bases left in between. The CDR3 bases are TGTGCTAGTGGTTTGGGGGACACCTCGAGGTTCTTC. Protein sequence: CASGLGDTSRFF.

CDR3 residues: CASSEGWTGGYYGYTF. The CDR3, as DNA: TGTGCCAGCAGTGAAGGTTGGACAGGGGGCTACTATGGCTACACCTTC. V is TRBV2 and J is TRBJ1-2, with 11 bases matching TRBD1. Germline assignment: CDR1 SNHLY and CDR2 FYNNEI. The CDR3 contains 16 residues. The V and J ends lost 1 base and 3 bases, in that order; junction bases with no gene match: 4.

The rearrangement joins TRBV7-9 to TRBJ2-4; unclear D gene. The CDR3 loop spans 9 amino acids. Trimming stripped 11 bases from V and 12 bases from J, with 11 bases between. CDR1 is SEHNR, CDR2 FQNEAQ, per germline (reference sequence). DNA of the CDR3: TGTGCCGTTGGGCTGTCTCAGTACTTC. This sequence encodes CAVGLSQYF.

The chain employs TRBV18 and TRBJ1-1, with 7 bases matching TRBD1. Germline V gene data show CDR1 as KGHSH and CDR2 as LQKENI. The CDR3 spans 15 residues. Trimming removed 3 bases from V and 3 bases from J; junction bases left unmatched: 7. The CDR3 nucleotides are TGTGCCAGCTCACCTATGAGACAGGGTGACACTGAAGCTTTCTTT. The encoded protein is CASSPMRQGDTEAFF.

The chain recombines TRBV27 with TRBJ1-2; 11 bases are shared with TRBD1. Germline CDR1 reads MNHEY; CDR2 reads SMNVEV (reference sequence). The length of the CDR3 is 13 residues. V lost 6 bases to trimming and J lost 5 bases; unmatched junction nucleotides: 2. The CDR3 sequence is CASSRDRGYGYTF. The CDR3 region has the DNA TGTGCCAGCAGCCGGGACAGGGGGTATGGCTACACCTTC.

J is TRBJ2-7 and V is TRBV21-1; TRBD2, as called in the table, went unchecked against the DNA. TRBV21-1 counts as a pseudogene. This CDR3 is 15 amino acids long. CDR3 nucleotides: TGTGCCAGCAGCAAAGTCGGGGTGAGCTCCTACGAGCAGTACTTC. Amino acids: CASSKVGVSSYEQYF.

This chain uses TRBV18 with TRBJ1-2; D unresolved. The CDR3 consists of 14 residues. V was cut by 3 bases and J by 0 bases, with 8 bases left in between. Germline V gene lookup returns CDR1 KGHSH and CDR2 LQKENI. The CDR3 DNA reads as TGTGCCAGCTCACCGTCCGAGACTAACTATGGCTACACCTTC. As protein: CASSPSETNYGYTF.

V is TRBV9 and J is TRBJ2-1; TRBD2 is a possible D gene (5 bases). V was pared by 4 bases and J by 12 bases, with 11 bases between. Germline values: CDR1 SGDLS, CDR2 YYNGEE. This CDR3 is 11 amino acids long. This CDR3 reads CASSSSGGQFF. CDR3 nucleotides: TGTGCCAGCAGCTCGAGCGGAGGGCAGTTCTTC.